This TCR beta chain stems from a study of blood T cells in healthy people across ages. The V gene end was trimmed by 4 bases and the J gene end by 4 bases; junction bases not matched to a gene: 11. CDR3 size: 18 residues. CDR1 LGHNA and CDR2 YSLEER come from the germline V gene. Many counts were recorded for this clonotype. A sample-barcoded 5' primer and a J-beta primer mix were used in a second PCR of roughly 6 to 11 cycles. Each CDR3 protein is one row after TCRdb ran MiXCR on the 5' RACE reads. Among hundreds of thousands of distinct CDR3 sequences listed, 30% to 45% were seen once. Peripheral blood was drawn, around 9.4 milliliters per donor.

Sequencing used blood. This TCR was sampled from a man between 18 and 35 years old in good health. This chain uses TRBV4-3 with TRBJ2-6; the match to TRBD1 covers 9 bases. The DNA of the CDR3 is TGCGCCAGCAGCCCCGTGGGACAGGGTCTACACGGGGCCAACGTCCTGACTTTC. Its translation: CASSPVGQGLHGANVLTF.